Shown below are 16 T cell receptor beta chains from a single sample sequenced in a study of T-cell reconstitution after alpha-beta-depleted transplantation in children. Preparation of the TCRbeta library used unique molecular identifiers. A single record per CDR3 protein comes from TCRdb applying MiXCR to the PCR reads. The sample carries hundreds of thousands of distinct CDR3 sequences, about 30% recorded once. The source was PBMCs from the stem cell graft donor, collected from the stem cell graft. Source of these receptors: a human donor who donated a stem cell graft to a child with aplastic anemia.

The gene calls are TRBV7-9 and TRBJ2-1, with D unresolved. V shed 2 bases and J shed 13 bases, with 18 bases lying between them. This CDR3 is built from 14 residues. Germline V gives CDR1 SEHNR, CDR2 FQNEAQ (reference sequence). CDR3 loop: CASSLSLTESHQFF. DNA for the CDR3: TGTGCCAGCAGCTTATCTTTGACGGAGTCTCATCAGTTCTTC.

The chain recombines TRBV14 with TRBJ2-2; 9 nucleotides match TRBD1. This CDR3 contains 17 residues. J lost 3 bases, V lost 3 bases, and 8 bases had no gene match. The V gene's germline CDR1 is SGHDN and CDR2 FVKESK. In nucleotides, the CDR3 is TGTGCCAGCAGCCACCTTAGGACAGGGGCAGACACCGGGGAGCTGTTTTTT. This translates into CASSHLRTGADTGELFF.

The V gene is TRBV14, the J gene TRBJ1-4; tentative D call: TRBD1 (6 bases). V was pared by 5 bases and J by 8 bases, with 18 bases between. The CDR3 is made up of 15 amino acids. The germline V gene has CDR1 SGHDN and CDR2 FVKESK. As DNA, the CDR3 is TGTGCCAGCAGCGTTGACAGGTTGATTAACGAAAAACTGTTTTTT. Translating it yields CASSVDRLINEKLFF.

This clonotype has just a few counts. V usage is TRBV4-3 and J usage is TRBJ2-3; 13 nucleotides line up with TRBD2. Germline CDR1 reads LGHNA; CDR2 reads YSLEER. The junction had 14 bases not matched to a gene; V was cut back by 4 bases and J by 4 bases. This CDR3 has 19 amino acids. The CDR3 nucleotides are TGCGCCAGCAGCCTACTAGCGGGAGGGCCCGGGTCCGGTGCAGATACGCAGTATTTT. Translated, it gives CASSLLAGGPGSGADTQYF.

V usage is TRBV29-1 and J usage is TRBJ2-1; D perhaps matches TRBD2 (5 bases). V shed 1 base and J shed 7 bases, with 17 bases lying between them. The CDR3 extends over 15 amino acids. Germline V gives CDR1 SQVTM, CDR2 ANQGSEA. CDR3 nucleotide sequence: TGCAGCGTTGAAGGCCCCATCGGGGAGATAAATGAGCAGTTCTTC. Translated: CSVEGPIGEINEQFF.

In this sample, this clonotype turned up a few times. This chain links TRBV27 with TRBJ1-2; TRBD1 aligns across 9 bases. The length of the CDR3 is 16 residues. The V gene's germline CDR1 is MNHEY and CDR2 SMNVEV (reference sequence). The V and J ends lost 5 bases and 6 bases, in that order; junction bases with no gene match: 13. DNA of the CDR3: TGTGCCAGCAGTGTTGACCGGACAGGGGTCCAGGATGGCTACACCTTC. Residues: CASSVDRTGVQDGYTF.

The chain couples TRBV7-7 to TRBJ2-2, with TRBD2 matching 12 bases. V shed 9 bases, J shed 1 base, and the junction held 6 bases outside the gene matches. In germline, CDR1 is SSHAT, CDR2 FNYEAQ (reference sequence). This CDR3 has 16 residues. DNA for the CDR3: TGTGCCAGTTCGATACTAGCGGGAGGGAACACCGGGGAGCTGTTTTTT. Its translation is CASSILAGGNTGELFF. The complete variable domain, with remaining parts taken from reference TRBV7-7 and TRBJ2-2, reads GAGVSQSPRYKVTKRGQDVTLRCDPISSHATLYWYQQALGQGPEFLTYFNYEAQPDKSGLPSDRFSAERPEGSISTLTIQRTEQRDSAMYRCASSILAGGNTGELFFGEGSRLTVL.

The chain links TRBV10-3 to TRBJ2-5; 9 bases align to TRBD1. CDR1 and CDR2 (germline): ENHRY, SYGVKD. The CDR3 covers 15 residues. V gave up 5 bases and J gave up 4 bases; unmatched junction bases: 8. CDR3 sequence: CAISPGGQGRETQYF. The CDR3 DNA follows: TGTGCCATCAGTCCCGGGGGACAGGGACGAGAGACCCAGTACTTC.

The CDR3 DNA sequence: TGTGCCAGTAGATCGTCCGTCCGTACTGGGACAGGGTCTCTTTATGGCTACACCTTC. This codes for CASRSSVRTGTGSLYGYTF. J is TRBJ1-2 and V is TRBV19; 9 nucleotides match TRBD1. The CDR3 length is 19 residues. The germline V gene has CDR1 LNHDA and CDR2 SQIVND (reference sequence). Trimming at V came to 6 bases and at J to 5 bases, leaving 22 bases not matched to a gene.

This clonotype has just a few counts. V is TRBV29-1 and J is TRBJ1-3; tentatively, D is TRBD1 (6 bases). The CDR3 is 17 amino acids. Trimming pared 2 bases from V and 1 base from J, leaving 18 bases between. CDR1 and CDR2 from the germline V gene are SQVTM and ANQGSEA. CDR3 in DNA: TGCAGCGTTGAACGGTCCGGGACATCTGGGTCTGGAAACACCATATATTTT. Translation gives CSVERSGTSGSGNTIYF.

This clonotype was seen more than once but under ten times. This rearrangement joins TRBV7-9 to TRBJ1-6, with 9 nucleotides matching TRBD1. V shed 0 bases and J 7 bases; nucleotides not matched to a gene: 1. Germline-derived CDR1 and CDR2 are SEHNR and FQNEAQ (reference sequence). This CDR3 has 15 residues. CDR3 nucleotide sequence: TGTGCCAGCAGCTTAGCGGACAGGGGAAATTCACCCCTCCACTTT. This translates into CASSLADRGNSPLHF.

The chain combines TRBV6-1 with TRBJ1-1; D ambiguous. V shed 7 bases and J shed 3 bases, with 18 bases lying between them. This CDR3 comprises 15 residues. Germline V CDR1 and CDR2: MNHNS, SASEGT. CDR3 nucleotides: TGTGCCAGCACGGGTACGGCGAGGTGGGACACTGAAGCTTTCTTT. As protein: CASTGTARWDTEAFF.

This clonotype has just one count. The chain joins TRBV4-2 to TRBJ2-7; tentatively, D is TRBD2 (6 bases). The CDR3 has 13 residues. From germline, CDR1 is LGHNA and CDR2 YNFKEQ. Deletions cut 3 bases from V and 3 bases from J, with 9 bases between. Written as DNA, the CDR3 is TGTGCCAGCAGCCAGGGACTTGACTACGAGCAGTACTTC. This sequence encodes CASSQGLDYEQYF.

This clonotype was seen only a few times. This chain links TRBV29-1 with TRBJ2-7; 8 bases agree with TRBD2. Unmatched junction bases numbered 3, after V lost 5 bases and J lost 0 bases. CDR3 length: 13 residues. Germline CDR1 and CDR2: SQVTM and ANQGSEA. CDR3 loop: CSVSGGSSYEQYF. CDR3 coding DNA: TGCAGCGTTTCGGGAGGGAGCTCCTACGAGCAGTACTTC.

The chain uses TRBV6-2 or TRBV6-3 and TRBJ1-1, with a possible D match to TRBD1 (6 bases). The CDR3 has 14 residues. Germline V CDR1 and CDR2: MNHEY, SVGEGT. The V and J ends lost 7 bases and 1 base respectively, with 13 bases between them. CDR3 protein: CASTSGRGNTEAFF. CDR3 DNA: TGTGCCAGCACCAGCGGCAGGGGGAACACTGAAGCTTTCTTT.

This clonotype appeared a few times. CDR3 residues: CASSLRGSHTDTQYF. The DNA of the CDR3 is TGTGCCAGCAGTTTACGGGGGTCTCACACAGATACGCAGTATTTT. This rearrangement joins TRBV12-3 or TRBV12-4 to TRBJ2-3; D is perhaps TRBD2 (6 bases). The CDR3 loop spans 15 amino acids. V gave up 2 bases and J gave up 2 bases, with 11 bases separating them.